The clone carrying this TCR beta chain was detected a few times. Its specificity is not known. The sample is drawn from a study of T cell responses to AZD1222 COVID-19 vaccine. On the study more broadly: Pooling was applied to second doses at about 4 or about 12 weeks. Findings and caveats of the study: Among vaccine-associated CD4 TCRs, coverage spanned spike, with dominance at 160-218 and 743-854. Repertoire sampling was restricted to post-peak T cell response timepoints. Seropositive AZD1222 recipients at baseline numbered only 6 or 7.

The length of the CDR3 is 16 residues. V lost 0 bases, J lost 6 bases, and 17 bases lay in between. Per the germline V gene, CDR1 is MGHRA and CDR2 is YSYEKL. Measured with immunoSEQ multiplex PCR; TCRdb has only the in-frame clones, and not every one. The sample shows 75,000 to 100,000 clones, around 94% of them seen only once. The source was peripheral blood, collected on day 0 of AZD1222 vaccination. The rearrangement joins TRBV4-1 to TRBJ2-5; D may match TRBD1 or TRBD2 (6 bases each). This clonotype was sampled from an adult in good health. For the CDR3, the DNA is TGCGCCAGCAGCCAAGAGCCCTCCGGGGGCGGTAAGACCCAGTACTTC. Translating gives CASSQEPSGGGKTQYF.